The present TCR beta chain was sequenced within a study of blood T cell repertoires in COVID-19. Original handling: Amplification of reference gene primers provided the estimated nucleated cell counts. Sequencing was performed with immunoSEQ multiplex PCR; in TCRdb, only in-frame clones are kept and a portion is missing. V and J calls and clone size are copied from that table; D and trimming were computed from the DNA. This table has tens of thousands of clones, roughly 89% appearing once. CDR1 and CDR2 from the germline V gene are SQVTM and ANQGSEA. V was clipped by 5 bases and J by 3 bases, with 8 bases between them. CDR3 length: 12 amino acids.

The chain is built from TRBV29-1 and TRBJ1-5, with D possibly TRBD1 on 5 matching bases. The TCR was taken from a man aged 25 to 40 with acute or convalescent COVID-19. Material for sequencing was peripheral blood. CDR3 in DNA: TGCAGCGTTAGACAGCCCAATCAGCCCCAGCATTTT. It translates to CSVRQPNQPQHF.